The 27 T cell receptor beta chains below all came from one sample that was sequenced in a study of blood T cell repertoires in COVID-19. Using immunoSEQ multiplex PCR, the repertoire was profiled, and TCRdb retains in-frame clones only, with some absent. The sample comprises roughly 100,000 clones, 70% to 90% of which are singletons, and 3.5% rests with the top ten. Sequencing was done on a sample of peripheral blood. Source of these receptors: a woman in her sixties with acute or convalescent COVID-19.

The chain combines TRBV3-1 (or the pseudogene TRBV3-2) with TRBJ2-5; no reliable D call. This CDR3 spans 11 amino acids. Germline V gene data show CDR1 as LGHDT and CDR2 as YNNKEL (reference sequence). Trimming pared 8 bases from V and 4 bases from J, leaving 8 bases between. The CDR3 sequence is CASGRRETQYF. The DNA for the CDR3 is TGTGCCAGCGGAAGGAGAGAGACCCAGTACTTC.

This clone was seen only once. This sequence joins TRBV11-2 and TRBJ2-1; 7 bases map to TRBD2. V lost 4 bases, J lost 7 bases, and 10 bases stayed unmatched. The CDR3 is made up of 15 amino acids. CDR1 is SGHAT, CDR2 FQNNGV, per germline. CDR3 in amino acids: CASSYSSGGLNEQFF. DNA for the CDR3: TGTGCCAGCAGCTATTCATCGGGAGGATTGAATGAGCAGTTCTTC. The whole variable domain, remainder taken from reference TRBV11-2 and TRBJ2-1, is EAGVAQSPRYKIIEKRQSVAFWCNPISGHATLYWYQQILGQGPKLLIQFQNNGVVDDSQLPKDRFSAERLKGVDSTLKIQPAKLEDSAVYLCASSYSSGGLNEQFFGPGTRLTVL.

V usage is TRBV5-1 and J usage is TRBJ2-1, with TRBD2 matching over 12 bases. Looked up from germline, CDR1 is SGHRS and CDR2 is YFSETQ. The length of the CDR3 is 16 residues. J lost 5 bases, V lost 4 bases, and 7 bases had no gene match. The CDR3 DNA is TGCGCCAGCAGCGAGACTAGCGGGAGACGCGACAATGAGCAGTTCTTC. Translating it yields CASSETSGRRDNEQFF.

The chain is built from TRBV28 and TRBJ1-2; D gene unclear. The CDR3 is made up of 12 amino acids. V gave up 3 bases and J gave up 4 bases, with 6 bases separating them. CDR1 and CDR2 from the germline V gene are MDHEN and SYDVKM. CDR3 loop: CASSLTLYGYTF. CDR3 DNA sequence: TGTGCCAGCAGTTTGACACTCTATGGCTACACCTTC.

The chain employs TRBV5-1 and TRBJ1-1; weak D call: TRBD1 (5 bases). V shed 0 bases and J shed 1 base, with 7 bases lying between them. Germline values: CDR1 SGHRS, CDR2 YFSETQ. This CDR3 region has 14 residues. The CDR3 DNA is TGCGCCAGCAGCTTGGGGGGCGGGAACACTGAAGCTTTCTTT. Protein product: CASSLGGGNTEAFF.

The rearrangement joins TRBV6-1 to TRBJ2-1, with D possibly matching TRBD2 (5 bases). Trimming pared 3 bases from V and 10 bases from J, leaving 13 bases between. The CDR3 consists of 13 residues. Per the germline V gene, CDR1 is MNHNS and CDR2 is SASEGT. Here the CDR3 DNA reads TGTGCCAGCAGTGACCCGGCGGGCCTCGAGCAGTTCTTC. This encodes CASSDPAGLEQFF.

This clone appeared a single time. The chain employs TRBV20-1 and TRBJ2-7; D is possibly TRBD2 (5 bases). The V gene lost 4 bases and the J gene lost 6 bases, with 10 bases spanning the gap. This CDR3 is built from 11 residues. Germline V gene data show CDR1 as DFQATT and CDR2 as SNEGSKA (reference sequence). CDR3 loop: CSATGGGEQYF. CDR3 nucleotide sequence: TGCAGTGCTACCGGAGGTGGCGAGCAGTACTTC.

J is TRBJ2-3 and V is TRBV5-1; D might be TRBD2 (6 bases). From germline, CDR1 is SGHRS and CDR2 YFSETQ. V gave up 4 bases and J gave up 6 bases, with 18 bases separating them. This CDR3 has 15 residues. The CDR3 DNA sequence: TGCGCCAGCAGCCGAACCGGGGGAGTCGGGGATACGCAGTATTTT. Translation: CASSRTGGVGDTQYF. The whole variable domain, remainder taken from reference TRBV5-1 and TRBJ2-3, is KAGVTQTPRYLIKTRGQQVTLSCSPISGHRSVSWYQQTPGQGLQFLFEYFSETQRNKGNFPGRFSGRQFSNSRSEMNVSTLELGDSALYLCASSRTGGVGDTQYFGPGTRLTVL.

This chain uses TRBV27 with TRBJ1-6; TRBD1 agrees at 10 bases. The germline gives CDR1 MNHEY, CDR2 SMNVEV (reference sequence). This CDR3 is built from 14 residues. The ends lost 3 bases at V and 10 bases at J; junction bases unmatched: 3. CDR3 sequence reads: CASSLGTGASPLHF. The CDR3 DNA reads TGTGCCAGCAGTTTGGGGACAGGGGCCTCACCCCTCCACTTT.

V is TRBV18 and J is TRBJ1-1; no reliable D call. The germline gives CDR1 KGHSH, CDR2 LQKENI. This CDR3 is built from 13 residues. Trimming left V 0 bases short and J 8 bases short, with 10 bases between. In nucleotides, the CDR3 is TGTGCCAGCTCACCACCGTGGGCAGGAGAAGCTTTCTTT. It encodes CASSPPWAGEAFF.

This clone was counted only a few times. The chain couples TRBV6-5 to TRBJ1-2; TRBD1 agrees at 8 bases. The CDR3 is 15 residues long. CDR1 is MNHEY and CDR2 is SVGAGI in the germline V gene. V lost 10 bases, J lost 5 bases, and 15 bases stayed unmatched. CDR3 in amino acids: CAIGSSMTGDYGYTF. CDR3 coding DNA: TGTGCCATTGGGTCCTCTATGACAGGGGATTATGGCTACACCTTC.

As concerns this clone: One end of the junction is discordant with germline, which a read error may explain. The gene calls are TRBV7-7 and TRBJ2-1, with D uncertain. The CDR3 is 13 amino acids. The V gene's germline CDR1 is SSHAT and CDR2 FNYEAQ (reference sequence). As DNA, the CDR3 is TGTGCTAGCAGCTTGAGACCGCGAGGTGAGCAGTTCTTC. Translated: CASSLRPRGEQFF.

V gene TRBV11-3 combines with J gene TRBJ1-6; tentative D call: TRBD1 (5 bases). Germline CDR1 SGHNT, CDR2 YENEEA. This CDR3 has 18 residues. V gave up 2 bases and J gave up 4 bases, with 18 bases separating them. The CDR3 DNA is TGTGCCAGCAGCTTATCCCGGACATCCTTTGGTTATAATTCACCCCTCCACTTT. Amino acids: CASSLSRTSFGYNSPLHF.

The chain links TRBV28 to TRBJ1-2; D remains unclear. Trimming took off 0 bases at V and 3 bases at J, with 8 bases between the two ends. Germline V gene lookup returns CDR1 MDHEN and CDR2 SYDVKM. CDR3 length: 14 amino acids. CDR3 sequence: CASSLWAADYGYTF. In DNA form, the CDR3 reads TGTGCCAGCAGTTTATGGGCAGCGGACTATGGCTACACCTTC.

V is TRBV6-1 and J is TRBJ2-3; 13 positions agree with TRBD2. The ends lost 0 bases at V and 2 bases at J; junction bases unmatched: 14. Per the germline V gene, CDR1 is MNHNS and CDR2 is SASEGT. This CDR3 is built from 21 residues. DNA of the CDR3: TGTGCCAGCAGTGAAGCTTTCCGACTAGCGGGAGGACGAGGGGTCACAGATACGCAGTATTTT. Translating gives CASSEAFRLAGGRGVTDTQYF.

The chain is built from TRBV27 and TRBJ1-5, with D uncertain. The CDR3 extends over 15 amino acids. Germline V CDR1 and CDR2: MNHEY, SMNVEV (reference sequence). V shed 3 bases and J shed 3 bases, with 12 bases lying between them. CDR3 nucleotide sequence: TGTGCCAGCAGTTTGGAGGGAAGGCCCAATCAGCCCCAGCATTTT. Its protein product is CASSLEGRPNQPQHF.

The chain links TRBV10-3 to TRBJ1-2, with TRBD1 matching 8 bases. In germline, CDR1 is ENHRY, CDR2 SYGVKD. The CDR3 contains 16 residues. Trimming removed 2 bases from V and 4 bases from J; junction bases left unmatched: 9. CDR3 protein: CAISEGQGLTVYGYTF. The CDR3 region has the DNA TGTGCCATCAGTGAGGGACAGGGCCTGACTGTCTATGGCTACACCTTC.

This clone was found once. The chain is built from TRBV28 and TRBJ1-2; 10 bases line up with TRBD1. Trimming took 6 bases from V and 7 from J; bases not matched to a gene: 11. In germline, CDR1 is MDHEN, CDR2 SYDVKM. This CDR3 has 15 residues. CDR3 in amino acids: CASSSLPDRGLGYTF. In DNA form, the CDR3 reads TGTGCCAGCAGCAGCCTACCAGACAGGGGGCTTGGCTACACCTTC.

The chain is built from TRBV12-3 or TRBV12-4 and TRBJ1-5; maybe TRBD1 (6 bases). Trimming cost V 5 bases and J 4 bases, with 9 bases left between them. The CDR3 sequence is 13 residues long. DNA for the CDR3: TGTGCCAGCAGTCAGGGGATAAATCAGCCCCAGCATTTT. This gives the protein CASSQGINQPQHF.

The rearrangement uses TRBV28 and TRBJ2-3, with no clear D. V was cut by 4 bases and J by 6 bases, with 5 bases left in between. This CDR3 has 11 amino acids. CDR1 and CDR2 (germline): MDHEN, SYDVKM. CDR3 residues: CASSSPDTQYF. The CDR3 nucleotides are TGTGCCAGCAGTTCCCCGGATACGCAGTATTTT.

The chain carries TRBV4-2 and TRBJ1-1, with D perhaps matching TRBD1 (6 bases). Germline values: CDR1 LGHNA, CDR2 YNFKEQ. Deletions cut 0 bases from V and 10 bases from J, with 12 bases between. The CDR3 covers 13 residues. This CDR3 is CASSQDQGTLAFF. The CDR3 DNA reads TGTGCCAGCAGCCAAGATCAGGGGACACTAGCTTTCTTT.

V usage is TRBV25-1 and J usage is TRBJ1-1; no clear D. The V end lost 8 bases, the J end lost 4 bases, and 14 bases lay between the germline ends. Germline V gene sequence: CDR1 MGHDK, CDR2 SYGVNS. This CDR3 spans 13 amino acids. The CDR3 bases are TGTGCCAGCGGACTAGGGCCGATCACTGAAGCTTTCTTT. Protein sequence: CASGLGPITEAFF.

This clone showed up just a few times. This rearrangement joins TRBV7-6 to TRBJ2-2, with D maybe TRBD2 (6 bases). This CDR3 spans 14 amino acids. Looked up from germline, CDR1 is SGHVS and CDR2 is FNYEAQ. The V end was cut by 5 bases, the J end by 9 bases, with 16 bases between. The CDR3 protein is CASSPGLRDRELFF. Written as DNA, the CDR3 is TGTGCCAGCAGCCCGGGACTGAGGGACCGGGAGCTGTTTTTT.

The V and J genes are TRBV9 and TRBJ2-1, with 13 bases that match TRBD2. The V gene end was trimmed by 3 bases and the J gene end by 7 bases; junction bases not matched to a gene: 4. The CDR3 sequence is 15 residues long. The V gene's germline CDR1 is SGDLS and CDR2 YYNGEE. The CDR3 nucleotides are TGTGCCAGCAGCGCTCTGACTAGCGGGAGGAATGAGCAGTTCTTC. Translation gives CASSALTSGRNEQFF.

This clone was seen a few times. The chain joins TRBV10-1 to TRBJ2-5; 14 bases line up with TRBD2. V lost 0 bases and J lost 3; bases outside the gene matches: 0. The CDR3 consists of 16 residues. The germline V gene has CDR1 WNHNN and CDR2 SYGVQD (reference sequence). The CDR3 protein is CASSESGLAGEETQYF. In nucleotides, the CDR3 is TGCGCCAGCAGTGAGTCGGGACTAGCGGGAGAAGAGACCCAGTACTTC.

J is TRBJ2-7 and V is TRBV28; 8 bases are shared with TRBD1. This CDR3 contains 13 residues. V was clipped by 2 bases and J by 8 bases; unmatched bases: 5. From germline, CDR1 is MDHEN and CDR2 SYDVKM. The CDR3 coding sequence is TGTGCCAGCAGTTTACAGGGGGCAAGGCAGCAGTACTTC. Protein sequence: CASSLQGARQQYF.

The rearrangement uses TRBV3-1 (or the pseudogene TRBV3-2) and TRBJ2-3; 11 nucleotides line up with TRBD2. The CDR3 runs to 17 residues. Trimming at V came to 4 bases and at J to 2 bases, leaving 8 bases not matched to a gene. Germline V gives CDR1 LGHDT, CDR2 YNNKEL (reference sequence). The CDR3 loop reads CASSPAGTSGYTDTQYF. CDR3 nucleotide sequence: TGTGCCAGCAGCCCAGCTGGGACTAGCGGTTACACAGATACGCAGTATTTT.